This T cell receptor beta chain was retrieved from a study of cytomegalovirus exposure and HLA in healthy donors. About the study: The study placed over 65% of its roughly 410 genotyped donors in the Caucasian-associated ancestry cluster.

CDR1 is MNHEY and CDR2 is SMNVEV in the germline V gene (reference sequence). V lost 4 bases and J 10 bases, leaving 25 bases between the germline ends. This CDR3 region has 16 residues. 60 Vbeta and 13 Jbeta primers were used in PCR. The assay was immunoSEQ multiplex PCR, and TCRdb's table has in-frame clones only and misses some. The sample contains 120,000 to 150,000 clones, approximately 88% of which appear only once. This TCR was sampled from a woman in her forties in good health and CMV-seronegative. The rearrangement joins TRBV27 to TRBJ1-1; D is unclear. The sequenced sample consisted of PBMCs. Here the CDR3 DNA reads TGTGCCAGCAGTTCCTCCGGGCGGTCGGAGGGCGCGGGAGCTTTCTTT. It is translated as CASSSSGRSEGAGAFF.